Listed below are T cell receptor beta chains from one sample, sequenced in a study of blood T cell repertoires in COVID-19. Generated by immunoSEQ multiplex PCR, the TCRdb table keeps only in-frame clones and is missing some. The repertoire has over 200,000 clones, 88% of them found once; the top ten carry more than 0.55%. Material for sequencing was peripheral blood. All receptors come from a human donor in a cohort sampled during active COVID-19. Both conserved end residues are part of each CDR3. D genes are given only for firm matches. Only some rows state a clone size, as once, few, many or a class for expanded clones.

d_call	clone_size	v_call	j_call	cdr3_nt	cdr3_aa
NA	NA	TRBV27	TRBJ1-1	TGTGCCAGCACCCCGGGACACATGAACACTGAAGCTTTCTTT	CASTPGHMNTEAFF
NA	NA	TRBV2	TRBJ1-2	TGTGCCAGCACCGCCCTCTGGGGCGGGGACTATGGCTACACCTTC	CASTALWGGDYGYTF
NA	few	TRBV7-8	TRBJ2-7	TGTGCCAGCAGCGGGGGCGGTTCCTACGAGCAGTACTTC	CASSGGGSYEQYF
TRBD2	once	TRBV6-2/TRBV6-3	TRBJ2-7	TGTGCCAGCAGTCCGATCCTAGCGGGGCCCTCTGGGGAGCAGTACTTC	CASSPILAGPSGEQYF
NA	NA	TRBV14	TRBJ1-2	TGTGCCAGCAGCCCCAGGGGCAGTGGCTACACCTTC	CASSPRGSGYTF
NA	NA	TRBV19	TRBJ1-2	TGTGCCAGTAGTATCCAGGGGAACTATGGCTACACCTTC	CASSIQGNYGYTF
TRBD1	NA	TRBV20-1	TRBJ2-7	TGCAGTGCTAGTCGGGGACAGGGGGCCCCGTACGAGCAGTACTTC	CSASRGQGAPYEQYF
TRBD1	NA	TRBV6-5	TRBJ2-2	TGTGCCAGCAGGAATACAGGGGTCACTGGGGAGCTGTTTTTT	CASRNTGVTGELFF
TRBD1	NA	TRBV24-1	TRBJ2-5	TGTGCCACCAGTGACGGGACAGACCAAGAGACCCAGTACTTC	CATSDGTDQETQYF
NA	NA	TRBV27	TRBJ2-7	TGTGCCAGCAGTCACGGGTACTACGAGCAGTACTTC	CASSHGYYEQYF
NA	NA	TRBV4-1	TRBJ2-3	TGCGCCAGCAGCCAAGATCTGTCCAGCACAGATACGCAGTATTTT	CASSQDLSSTDTQYF
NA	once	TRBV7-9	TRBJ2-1	TGTGCCAGCAGCTTAGCCCTATACAATGAGCAGTTCTTC	CASSLALYNEQFF
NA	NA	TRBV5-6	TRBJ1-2	TGTGCCAGCAGCTTGGATGGGCCAGCCAGCTATGGCTACACCTTC	CASSLDGPASYGYTF
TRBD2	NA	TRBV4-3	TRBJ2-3	TGCGCCAGCAGCCAAGAAAGCGGGGGCCCAGGTGATACGCAGTATTTT	CASSQESGGPGDTQYF
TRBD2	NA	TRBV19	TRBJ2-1	TGTGCCAGTAGTATGTCGGCGGGAGGGCGCCACAATGAGCAGTTCTTC	CASSMSAGGRHNEQFF
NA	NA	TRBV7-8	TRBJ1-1	TGTGCCAGCAGGCGACTAACCCCTGAAGCTTTCTTT	CASRRLTPEAFF
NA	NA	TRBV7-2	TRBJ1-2	TGTGCCAGCAGCCCACCGGGGAAGATAAGCTACACCTTC	CASSPPGKISYTF
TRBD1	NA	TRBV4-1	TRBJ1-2	TGCGCCAGCAGCCCTCCTCTGGGACAGGGGGCGGAGGGCTACACCTTC	CASSPPLGQGAEGYTF
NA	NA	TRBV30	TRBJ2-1	TGTGCCTGGAGTGTAGGGGATCACTACAATGAGCAGTTCTTC	CAWSVGDHYNEQFF
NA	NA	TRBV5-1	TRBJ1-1	TGCGCCAGCAGCTACCTTGATCCGACAGTGAACACTGAAGCTTTCTTT	CASSYLDPTVNTEAFF
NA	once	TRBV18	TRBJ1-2	TGTGCCAGCTCACTTGAGACAGGAGCTAACTATGGCTACACCTTC	CASSLETGANYGYTF
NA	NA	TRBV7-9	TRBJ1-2	TGTGCCAGCAGCTTAGGACAGCCCCCCTATGGCTACACCTTC	CASSLGQPPYGYTF
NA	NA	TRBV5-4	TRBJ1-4	TGTGCCAGCAGCACTAGGACCCTCGATAATGAAAAACTGTTTTTT	CASSTRTLDNEKLFF
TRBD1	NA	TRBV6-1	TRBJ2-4	TGTGCCAGCAGTGCGGAAGCCCCAGGACAGGGGGCGGGTAACATTCAGTACTTC	CASSAEAPGQGAGNIQYF
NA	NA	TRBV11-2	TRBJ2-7	TGTGCCAGCAGCTCCATACGGGGGCAGTACTTC	CASSSIRGQYF
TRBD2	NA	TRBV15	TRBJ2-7	TGTGCCACCAGCAGGGGAGGGGTCTACGAGCAGTACTTC	CATSRGGVYEQYF
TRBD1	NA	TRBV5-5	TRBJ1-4	TGTGCCAGCAGCAAGACAGGGGGCCCTAATGAAAAACTGTTTTTT	CASSKTGGPNEKLFF
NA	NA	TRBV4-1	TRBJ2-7	TGCGCCAGCAGCGAAACAGGGTTGGGGGAGCAGTACTTC	CASSETGLGEQYF
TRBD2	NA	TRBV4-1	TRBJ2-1	TGCGCCAGCAGCCCGGGTACTACTAGCGGGGGTAGGTGGTCCTACAATGAGCAGTTCTTC	CASSPGTTSGGRWSYNEQFF
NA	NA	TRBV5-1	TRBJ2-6	TGCGCCAGCAGCGTCAGGGGCTCAAGCTCTGGGGCCAACGTCCTGACTTTC	CASSVRGSSSGANVLTF
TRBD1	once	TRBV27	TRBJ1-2	TGTGCCAGCAGTTTTGGGACAGACTATGGCTACACCTTC	CASSFGTDYGYTF
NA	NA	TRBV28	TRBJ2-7	TGTGCCAGCACCCTTTCGCTCAGAGGCTCCTACGAGCAGTACTTC	CASTLSLRGSYEQYF
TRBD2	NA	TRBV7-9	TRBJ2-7	TGTGCCAGCAGCTTGGGACTAGCGGACTACGAGCAGTACTTC	CASSLGLADYEQYF
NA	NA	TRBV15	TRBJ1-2	TGTGCCACCAGCAGAGATTTGCCCAGGGTGGGGTTAGGTGGCTACACCTTC	CATSRDLPRVGLGGYTF
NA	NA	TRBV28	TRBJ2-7	TGTGCCAGCAGTTATCCCCCAGGAGGCTCCTACGAGCAGTACTTC	CASSYPPGGSYEQYF
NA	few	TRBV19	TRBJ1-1	TGTGCCAGTAGTCGTATGAACACTGAAGCTTTCTTT	CASSRMNTEAFF
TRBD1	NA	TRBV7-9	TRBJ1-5	TGTGCCAGCAGCTTGACAGGGAACAATCAGCCCCAGCATTTT	CASSLTGNNQPQHF
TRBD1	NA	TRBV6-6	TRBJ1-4	TGTGCCAGCACCAGACAGGGGTCGGAAAAACTGTTTTTT	CASTRQGSEKLFF
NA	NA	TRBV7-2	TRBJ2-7	TGTGCCAGCAGCCCCCGGGAGACTTACGAGCAGTACTTC	CASSPRETYEQYF
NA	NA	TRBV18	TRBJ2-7	TGTGCCAGCTCACCGTCCCCGGAGACCTACGAGCAGTACTTC	CASSPSPETYEQYF
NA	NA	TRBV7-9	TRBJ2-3	TGTGCCAGCAGCTTACGGAGGCCGAAGGGTACGCAGTATTTT	CASSLRRPKGTQYF